This T cell receptor (beta chain) emerged from a study of cytotoxic CD8 clonotypes in ibrutinib-treated CLL. Study at large: Across the patients, about a dozen were relapsed/refractory, around 16 treatment-naive and approximately 17 IGHV unmutated.

This clone showed up just a few times. Its antigen remains unidentified. The CDR3 runs 13 residues. Trimming took 3 bases from V and 12 from J, leaving 16 bases between them. CDR1 and CDR2 (germline): SGDLS, YYNGEE. Notes on the study in general: There were differences in sampling times between sustained-remission and progressing patients. Patients showed higher baseline clonality than age-matched healthy donors, and it tracked circulating CD8+ T-cell counts. The study found clonality rose at ibrutinib response, then fell toward baseline at progression.

Sequencing used immunoSEQ multiplex PCR; TCRdb keeps in-frame clones, though not all of them. The sample contains about 200,000 clones, 72% of which appear only once. The rearrangement uses TRBV9 and TRBJ1-3; a weak D match, TRBD1 (5 bases). The sequence was obtained from a human donor with chronic lymphocytic leukemia. The source was PBMCs, collected after 24 months of ibrutinib treatment. CDR3 nucleotide sequence: TGTGCCAGCAGCGGGGAAGAACAGGAGAGCATATATTTT. Amino acid sequence: CASSGEEQESIYF.